The table lists the clone carrying this T cell receptor beta chain with many counts. Its antigen remains unidentified. Synthesis of cDNA was carried out by template-switch 5'RACE. The reaction used 10-nucleotide random UMIs. MiXCR, applied by TCRdb to the 5' RACE reads, yields one record per CDR3 protein. The sample shows tens of thousands of distinct CDR3 sequences, roughly 10% of them seen only once. The data belong to a study of neurological immune-mediated disorders. Study conclusions and caveats: Multiple sclerosis patients had less TCR clonal expansion than even healthy controls, unlike HTLV-1-associated myelopathy.

V gave up 5 bases and J gave up 2 bases; unmatched junction bases: 5. The CDR3 runs 14 residues. CDR1 is SGHTA, CDR2 FQGNSA, per germline. The time point is: longitudinal time-point 1 (baseline). Among the participants, healthy controls were blood bank volunteers in Maryland, USA. Stored at -80 C, 2 million PBMCs were the source of the unsorted libraries. Sequenced sample: PBMCs. This receptor was identified in a man under 40 in good health. This chain links TRBV7-2 with TRBJ2-7; TRBD1 aligns across 8 bases. CDR3 region: CASSPSRGPYEQYF. CDR3 DNA sequence: TGTGCCAGCAGCCCATCCAGGGGGCCCTACGAGCAGTACTTC.